This TCR beta chain appears in the sequencing data of a study of T-cell memory formation after mild COVID-19. TCRdb re-analysed the 5' RACE reads in MiXCR, keeping a single row per CDR3 protein. Of roughly 240,000 distinct CDR3 sequences in the sample, about 17% were seen once. Losses at the gene ends were 0 bases for V and 2 bases for J; bases not matched to a gene: 0. Germline lookup yields CDR1 SGHKS and CDR2 YYEKEE (reference sequence). The length of the CDR3 is 15 residues. This TCR derives from a man aged 18 to 30 who had mild COVID-19 (a few samples of this study predate the infection). Cell type and time point are not known. Material for sequencing was PBMCs or a T cell subset sorted from them (not recorded which). The chain carries TRBV5-5 and TRBJ2-3, with TRBD1 identical over 10 bases. The CDR3 coding sequence is TGTGCCAGCAGCTTGGGACAGGGGGCCACAGATACGCAGTATTTT. Its protein is CASSLGQGATDTQYF.